Shown below are 8 T cell receptor beta chains from a single sample sequenced in a study of follicular helper T cells after annual influenza vaccination. Time point specified: 2015-2016 season, 7 days after influenza vaccination. Sequencing used immunoSEQ multiplex PCR; TCRdb keeps in-frame clones, though not all of them. The sample includes around 7,300 clones, around 80% of them seen just once. Source: CXCR5- memory CD4+ T cells sorted from blood, taken 7 days after influenza vaccination. These receptors all stem from an adult who received the influenza vaccine.

The gene calls are TRBV5-1 and TRBJ2-5, with 11 nucleotides matching TRBD2. CDR1 and CDR2 (germline): SGHRS, YFSETQ. V shed 5 bases and J 5 bases; nucleotides not matched to a gene: 8. This CDR3 has 15 residues. This CDR3 reads CASSYTSGSGETQYF. In nucleotides, the CDR3 is TGCGCCAGCAGTTATACTAGCGGGAGTGGGGAGACCCAGTACTTC.

CDR3 loop: CSAGTSREQYF. The DNA of the CDR3 is TGCAGTGCCGGGACTAGTAGGGAGCAGTACTTC. The J gene is TRBJ2-7, the V gene TRBV20-1; 8 bases agree with TRBD2. Trimming removed 6 bases from V and 7 bases from J; junction bases left unmatched: 5. CDR3 length: 11 amino acids. Germline-derived CDR1 and CDR2 are DFQATT and SNEGSKA (reference sequence).

The gene calls are TRBV18 and TRBJ2-7; 9 nucleotides match TRBD2. Germline V gene lookup returns CDR1 KGHSH and CDR2 LQKENI. V lost 5 bases, J lost 2 bases, and 7 bases stayed unmatched. CDR3 length: 15 residues. This chain's CDR3 is CASSSSSGVTYEQYF. The CDR3 region has the DNA TGTGCCAGCTCATCTTCTAGCGGGGTAACCTACGAGCAGTACTTC. Variable domain in full (rest from reference TRBV18 and TRBJ2-7): NAGVMQNPRHLVRRRGQEARLRCSPMKGHSHVYWYRQLPEEGLKFMVYLQKENIIDESGMPKERFSAEFPKEGPSILRIQQVVRGDSAAYFCASSSSSGVTYEQYFGPGTRLTVT.

The chain uses TRBV18 and TRBJ1-2, with 7 bases fitting TRBD1. V was pared by 5 bases and J by 2 bases, with 11 bases of the junction left unmatched. CDR3 length: 16 residues. Germline CDR1 is KGHSH and CDR2 is LQKENI. The CDR3 nucleotides read TGTGCCAGCTCAACTGGACCGGGACAGAGAAACTATGGCTACACCTTC. It encodes CASSTGPGQRNYGYTF.

This chain links TRBV30 with TRBJ2-2; no clear D. Trimming stripped 2 bases from V and 9 bases from J, with 10 bases between. CDR1 is GTSNPN, CDR2 SVGIG, per germline (reference sequence). The CDR3 extends over 12 amino acids. The CDR3 protein is CAWSRSFRELFF. The CDR3 DNA follows: TGTGCCTGGAGTAGGTCCTTTCGGGAGCTGTTTTTT.

This chain links TRBV2 with TRBJ2-4; 9 bases are a match to TRBD2. The germline V gene has CDR1 SNHLY and CDR2 FYNNEI. Germline trimming cut 6 bases from V and 6 bases from J; bases unmatched to any gene: 9. The CDR3 runs 15 residues. In DNA form, the CDR3 reads TGTGCCAGCAGCGCGAGCGGGGGGCAGGGAAACATTCAGTACTTC. This encodes CASSASGGQGNIQYF. The complete variable domain, with remaining parts taken from reference TRBV2 and TRBJ2-4, reads EPEVTQTPSHQVTQMGQEVILRCVPISNHLYFYWYRQILGQKVEFLVSFYNNEISEKSEIFDDQFSVERPDGSNFTLKIRSTKLEDSAMYFCASSASGGQGNIQYFGAGTRLSVL.

The genes are TRBV4-2 and TRBJ2-3, with 9 nucleotides matching TRBD2. The CDR3 totals 17 residues. Germline assignment: CDR1 LGHNA and CDR2 YNFKEQ. The V segment lost 2 bases and the J segment 0 bases; nucleotides outside the gene matches: 6. CDR3 DNA: TGTGCCAGCAGCCAACGTAGCGGGGGAGGTAGCACAGATACGCAGTATTTT. Protein sequence: CASSQRSGGGSTDTQYF.

This clone has just one count. The chain is built from TRBV4-1 and TRBJ1-1; D possibly corresponds to TRBD1 (6 bases). The CDR3 is 15 residues long. The germline gives CDR1 MGHRA, CDR2 YSYEKL. Trimming removed 0 bases at V and 1 base at J, with 9 bases between. CDR3 sequence: CASSQEIRGNTEAFF. DNA for the CDR3: TGCGCCAGCAGCCAAGAAATCAGGGGGAACACTGAAGCTTTCTTT.